Reported below is one T cell receptor (beta chain). Its recognized antigen is unknown. No clone much larger than this one lies a single base away; base qualities are absent. The data belong to a study of T cell responses to AZD1222 COVID-19 vaccine (dated by TCRdb to the early 2020s). Regarding the study in general: TCR sequencing covered more than 230 trial participants: 207 given two doses of AZD1222 and about 26 given two doses of MenACWY control vaccine. Trial participants were enrolled by age into subgroups of 18-55, 56-69 and 70-plus years, and around 140, 26 and 57 TCR-sequenced participants, respectively, were included in these subgroups.

The meaning of the sample's time point label: about 28 days (+/-7) after the second vaccine dose. AZD1222 recipients whose second dose came at about 4 weeks and those whose second dose came at about 12 weeks were combined into one group, since spike-specific TCR depth and breadth did not differ between the two schedules. Samples from vaccinated people were obtained from the UK trials COV001 and COV002, which included a single-blind randomized controlled phase 2/3 trial of AZD1222 (ChAdOx1 nCoV-19) in healthy adults. For TCRbeta chain sequencing, PBMC samples were collected from trial participants at day 0 and at day 28 after the second dose. The CDR3 regions of human TCRbeta chains were analyzed by immunosequencing. The published analysis was carried out like this. Repertoire TCRs were checked for matches against a reference library of SARS-CoV-2-specific TCRs that had been generated using the MIRA antigen-specificity platform. Breadth was defined as the fraction of unique TCRs that were SARS-CoV-2-associated, and depth was defined as the fraction of total T cells that were SARS-CoV-2-associated. Using the MIRA data, each spike-specific TCR was mapped to the spike region that the TCR reacts to and placed in a CD4 or CD8 class. Log10-transformed breadth and depth values were compared by one-way ANOVA with Sidak's multiple comparisons tests. This immuneACCESS table, as held by TCRdb, lists in-frame sequences with V and J called but not all clones. Of the missing ones, under half trace to an unresolved V gene in checked studies; the others have no known cause. That table gives V, J and clone size, and the DNA gave D and trimming. This sample gives around 80,000 clones in total; 75% to 90% of them show up just once. The ten largest clones capture over 9.5% of the sample.

The paper as a whole reports these results and caveats: Participants were mostly white British, with more females than males. The authors suggested clonal diversity may have been underestimated. The 56-69-year group was small, and its depth increase did not reach significance, likely because of low power. Conclusions about previously exposed vaccinees are limited, since just five to seven AZD1222 recipients were seropositive for SARS-CoV-2 at baseline. Vaccine-associated CD4 TCRs spanned the whole spike protein, with dominant responses in regions 160-218 and 743-854. Reportedly, almost half of the unique spike-specific TCRs recognized epitopes lying outside the regions that are mutated in the B.1.351 and B.1.1.7 variants. After two AZD1222 doses, both the breadth and the depth of spike-specific TCRs were significantly higher than at day 0 and than in MenACWY recipients. No day 14 peak-response samples were available, so repertoires were characterized only after the peak T cell response.

After removal of 4 bases from V and 2 bases from J, the junction retains 8 bases not matched to a gene. The CDR3 spans 16 residues, from the cysteine through the phenylalanine. The retained sequence is limited to the CDR3, 48 bases, with the frame set at the first base. Based on the germline V gene, the CDR1 and CDR2 sequences are MDHEN and SYDVKM. The TCR was taken from an adult who received the AZD1222 COVID-19 vaccine. The source was peripheral blood, collected 28 days after the second AZD1222 dose. Rearrangement joined TRBV28 to TRBJ2-3; TRBD1 fits 8 bases in the junction. The CDR3 reads as follows: CASSSQGARLTDTQYF. The DNA sequence reads TGTGCCAGCAGTTCCCAGGGGGCGCGTCTCACAGATACGCAGTATTTT. Supplemented by the reference TRBV28 and TRBJ2-3 proteins around the CDR3, the complete variable domain is DVKVTQSSRYLVKRTGEKVFLECVQDMDHENMFWYRQDPGLGLRLIYFSYDVKMKEKGDIPEGYSVSREKKERFSLILESASTNQTSMYLCASSSQGARLTDTQYFGPGTRLTVL.